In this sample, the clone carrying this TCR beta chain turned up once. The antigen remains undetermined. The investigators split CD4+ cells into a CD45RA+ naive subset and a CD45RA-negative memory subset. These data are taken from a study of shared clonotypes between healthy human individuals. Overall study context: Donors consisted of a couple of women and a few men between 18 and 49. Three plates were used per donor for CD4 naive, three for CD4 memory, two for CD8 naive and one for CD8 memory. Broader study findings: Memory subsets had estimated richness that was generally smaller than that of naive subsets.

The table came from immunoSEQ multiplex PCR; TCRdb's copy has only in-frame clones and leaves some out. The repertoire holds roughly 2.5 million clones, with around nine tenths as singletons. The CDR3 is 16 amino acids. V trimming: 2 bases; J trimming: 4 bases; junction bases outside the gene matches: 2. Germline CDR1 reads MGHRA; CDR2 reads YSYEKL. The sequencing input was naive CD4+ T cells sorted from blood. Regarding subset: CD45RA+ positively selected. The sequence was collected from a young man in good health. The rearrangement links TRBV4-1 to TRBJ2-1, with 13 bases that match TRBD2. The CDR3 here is CASSQQGLAGYNEQFF. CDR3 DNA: TGCGCCAGCAGCCAACAGGGACTAGCGGGATACAATGAGCAGTTCTTC.